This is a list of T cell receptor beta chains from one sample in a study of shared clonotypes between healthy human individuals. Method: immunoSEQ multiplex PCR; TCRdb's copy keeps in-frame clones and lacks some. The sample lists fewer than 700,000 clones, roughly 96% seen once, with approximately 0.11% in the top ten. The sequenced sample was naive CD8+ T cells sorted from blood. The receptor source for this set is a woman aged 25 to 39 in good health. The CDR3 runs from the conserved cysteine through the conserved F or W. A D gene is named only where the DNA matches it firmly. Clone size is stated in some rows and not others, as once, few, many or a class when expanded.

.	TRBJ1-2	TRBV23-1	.	CASSHLGKLSPYGYTF	TGCGCCAGCAGTCATTTGGGGAAATTATCTCCGTATGGCTACACCTTC
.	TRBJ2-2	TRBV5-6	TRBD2	CASSGGLAGNTGELFF	TGTGCCAGCAGCGGGGGACTAGCGGGAAACACCGGGGAGCTGTTTTTT
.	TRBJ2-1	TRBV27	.	CASSLGGLSYNEQFF	TGTGCCAGCAGTTTGGGGGGTTTAAGCTACAATGAGCAGTTCTTC
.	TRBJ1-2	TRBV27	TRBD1	CASSPQGQNYGYTF	TGTGCCAGCAGTCCTCAGGGACAGAACTATGGCTACACCTTC
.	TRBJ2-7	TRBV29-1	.	CSAKGAYEQYF	TGCAGCGCCAAAGGGGCCTACGAGCAGTACTTC
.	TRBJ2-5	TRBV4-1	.	CASSHSHGQETQYF	TGCGCCAGCAGCCATAGCCACGGCCAAGAGACCCAGTACTTC
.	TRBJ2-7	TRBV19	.	CASSIANRDEQYF	TGTGCCAGTAGTATAGCGAACAGGGACGAGCAGTACTTC
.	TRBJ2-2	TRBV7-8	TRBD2	CASSPLEPGLAGTGELFF	TGTGCCAGCAGCCCGTTGGAACCGGGACTAGCGGGAACCGGGGAGCTGTTTTTT
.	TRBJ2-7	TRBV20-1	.	CSATRGYEQYF	TGCAGTGCTACCCGAGGCTACGAGCAGTACTTC
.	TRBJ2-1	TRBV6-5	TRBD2	CASSPLAGADNEQFF	TGTGCCAGCAGTCCCCTAGCGGGGGCAGACAATGAGCAGTTCTTC
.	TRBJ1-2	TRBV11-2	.	CASSPASAAPSGYTF	TGTGCCAGCAGCCCCGCCTCCGCCGCCCCGAGTGGCTACACCTTC
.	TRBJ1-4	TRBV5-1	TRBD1	CASRKDRRNEKLFF	TGCGCCAGCAGAAAGGACAGGCGGAATGAAAAACTGTTTTTT
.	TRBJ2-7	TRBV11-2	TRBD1	CASSFETGTGVNEQYF	TGTGCCAGCAGCTTCGAGACCGGGACAGGGGTGAACGAGCAGTACTTC
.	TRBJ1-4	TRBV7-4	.	CASSLAFGARVNEKLFF	TGTGCCAGCAGCTTAGCATTCGGGGCGAGGGTTAATGAAAAACTGTTTTTT
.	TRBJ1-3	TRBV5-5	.	CASSRSEFGESSGNTIYF	TGTGCCAGCAGCCGGTCGGAGTTCGGGGAATCCTCTGGAAACACCATATATTTT
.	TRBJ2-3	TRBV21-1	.	CASTECNGTGPTDTQYF	TGTGCCAGCACCGAATGTAACGGGACAGGGCCCACAGATACGCAGTATTTT
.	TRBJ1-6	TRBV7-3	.	CASIPTGRNSPLHF	TGTGCCAGCATTCCCACCGGGCGGAATTCACCCCTCCACTTT
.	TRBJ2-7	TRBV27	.	CASSLSSGGGSEQYF	TGTGCCAGCAGTTTATCTTCCGGTGGGGGCTCCGAGCAGTACTTC
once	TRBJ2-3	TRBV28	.	CASGSHFADTQYF	TGTGCCAGCGGTTCCCACTTTGCAGATACGCAGTATTTT
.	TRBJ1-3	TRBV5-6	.	CASSWTTSGNTIYF	TGTGCCAGCAGCTGGACGACTTCTGGAAACACCATATATTTT
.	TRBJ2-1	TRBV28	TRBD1	CASRDRDYNEQFF	TGTGCCAGCAGGGACAGGGATTACAATGAGCAGTTCTTC
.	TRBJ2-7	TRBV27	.	CATPQHKSHRADQQSSYEQYF	TGTGCCACCCCCCAACATAAATCGCACCGAGCGGACCAACAGAGCTCCTACGAGCAGTACTTC